This T cell receptor (beta chain) emerged from a study of T-cell memory formation after mild COVID-19 (dated by TCRdb to the early 2020s). Broadly, across the study: Most TCR sequence clusters were specific to one of the two donors. In a couple of donors, T-cell clones that expanded and contracted after mild COVID-19 were tracked by sequencing TCRalpha and TCRbeta repertoires over time. The cohort comprised two young, previously healthy adult volunteers, one female and one male.

Findings and caveats that apply to the study as a whole: Some responding clones were found in pre-infection memory, which suggests that pre-existing cross-reactive memory T cells took part in the SARS-CoV-2 response. SARS-CoV-2 specificity was not confirmed for the second-wave clones peaking on day 37. Contracting CD4+ clones turned up mainly in the CM and EM memory subsets, whereas EMRA was where CD8+ clones were enriched. Only a couple of mild cases were covered by the study, and larger cohorts that include severe cases with pre-infection samples were considered necessary. Clones contracting from day 15 to 85 had balanced CD4/CD8 phenotypes, while a second wave expanding from day 15 to 37 was biased towards CD4+.

From the cysteine through the phenylalanine, the CDR3 covers 12 amino acids. Here the CDR3 DNA is all that survives: 36 bases in frame from base 1. V loses 6 bases of germline sequence and J loses 4 bases, and the interval between the two ends is 12 bases. CDR1 and CDR2, looked up from the germline V gene (reference sequence), are DFQATT and SNEGSKA. Sequencing was carried out with an Illumina NovaSeq 6000. TCRalpha and TCRbeta cDNA libraries were built by 5'RACE with constant-segment primers, adding sample barcodes and unique molecular identifiers. Trizol reagent was used to extract RNA from every sample. The libraries were amplified in two PCR steps, and the second step added a second sample barcode and Illumina TruSeq adapters. Sequencing of the libraries was done on an Illumina NovaSeq, producing 2 x 150 bp paired-end reads. In the paper's pipeline: The reads were demultiplexed and collapsed into UMI-guided consensus sequences using migec v1.2.7. Using mixcr v2.1.11, UMI consensuses were aligned to TRA and TRB V and J templates and then assembled into clonotypes. A clonotype was counted as expanded or contracted only when both edgeR and NoisET called the clonotype significant, with the noise models trained on biological replicates. For edgeR calls, a false discovery rate-adjusted p below 0.01 and a log2 fold-change threshold of 1 were applied. As an exploratory analysis of dynamics, PCA with hierarchical clustering was applied to max-normalized trajectories of the 1000 most abundant clonotypes. Separately sequenced CD4+ and CD8+ repertoires were used to assign a CD4 or CD8 phenotype to each responding clone. TCRdb reworked the public reads: Q25 trimming with fastp, MiXCR clone assembly, productive beta chains retained. A single entry per CDR3 protein holds the most common genes and DNA from its merged rows. The V and J calls were not made by the authors but by TCRdb's processing. This sample lists about 210,000 distinct CDR3 sequences; 10% were detected once. Just over 3% of the sample is taken by the ten largest.

Ficoll-Paque density gradient centrifugation was the method used to isolate PBMCs. In its sample, this clonotype was seen a few times. Its antigen is currently not known. Base quality data are lacking; no much larger clone is found one base away. Recombination joined TRBV20-1 with TRBJ2-5, with the identity of the D gene unclear. The source is a man between 18 and 35 years old who had mild COVID-19 (a few samples of this study predate the infection). The sample titles of this study are shuffled in the database, so cell type and time point are left out; the donor was told from shared clones. The sample consisted of PBMCs or a T cell subset sorted from them (not recorded which). The DNA sequence follows: TGCAGTGCCAAACCGCTGGTAGAGACCCAGTACTTC. This codes for CSAKPLVETQYF.